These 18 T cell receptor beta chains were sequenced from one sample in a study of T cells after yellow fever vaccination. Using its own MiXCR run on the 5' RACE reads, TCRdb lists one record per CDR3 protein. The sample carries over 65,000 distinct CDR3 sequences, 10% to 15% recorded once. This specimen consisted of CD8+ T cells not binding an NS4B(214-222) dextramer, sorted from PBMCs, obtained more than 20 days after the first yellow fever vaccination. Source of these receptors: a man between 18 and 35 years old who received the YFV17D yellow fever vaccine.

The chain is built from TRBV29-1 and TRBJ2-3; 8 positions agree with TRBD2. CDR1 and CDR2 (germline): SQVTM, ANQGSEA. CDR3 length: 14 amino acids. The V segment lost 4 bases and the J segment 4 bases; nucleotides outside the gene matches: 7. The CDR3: CSVVGGESADTQYF. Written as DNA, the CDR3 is TGCAGCGTTGTCGGGGGGGAATCGGCAGATACGCAGTATTTT.

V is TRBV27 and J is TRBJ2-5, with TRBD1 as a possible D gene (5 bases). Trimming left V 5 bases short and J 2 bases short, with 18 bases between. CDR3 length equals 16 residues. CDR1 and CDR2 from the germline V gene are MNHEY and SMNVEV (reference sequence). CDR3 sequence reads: CASSDSGPRMQETQYF. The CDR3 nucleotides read TGTGCCAGCAGTGATTCAGGGCCCCGGATGCAAGAGACCCAGTACTTC.

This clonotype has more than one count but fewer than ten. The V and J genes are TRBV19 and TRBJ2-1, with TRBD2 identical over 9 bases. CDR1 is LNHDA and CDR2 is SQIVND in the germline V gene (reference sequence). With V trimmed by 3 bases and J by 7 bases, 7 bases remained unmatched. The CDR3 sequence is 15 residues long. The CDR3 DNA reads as TGTGCCAGTAGTATGGGCGGGGGGGCCAGAAATGAGCAGTTCTTC. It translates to CASSMGGGARNEQFF. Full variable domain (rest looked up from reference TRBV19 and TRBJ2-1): DGGITQSPKYLFRKEGQNVTLSCEQNLNHDAMYWYRQDPGQGLRLIYYSQIVNDFQKGDIAEGYSVSREKKESFPLTVTSAQKNPTAFYLCASSMGGGARNEQFFGPGTRLTVL.

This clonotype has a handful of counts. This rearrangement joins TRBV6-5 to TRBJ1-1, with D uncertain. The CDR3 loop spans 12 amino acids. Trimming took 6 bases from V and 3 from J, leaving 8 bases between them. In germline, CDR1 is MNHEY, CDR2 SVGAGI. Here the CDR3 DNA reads TGTGCCAGCAGCCCTGGTTACACTGAAGCTTTCTTT. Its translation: CASSPGYTEAFF.

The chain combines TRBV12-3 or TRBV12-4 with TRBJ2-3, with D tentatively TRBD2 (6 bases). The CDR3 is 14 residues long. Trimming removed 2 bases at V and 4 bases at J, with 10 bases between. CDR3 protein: CASSLSGVADTQYF. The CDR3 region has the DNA TGTGCCAGCAGTTTATCGGGGGTCGCAGATACGCAGTATTTT.

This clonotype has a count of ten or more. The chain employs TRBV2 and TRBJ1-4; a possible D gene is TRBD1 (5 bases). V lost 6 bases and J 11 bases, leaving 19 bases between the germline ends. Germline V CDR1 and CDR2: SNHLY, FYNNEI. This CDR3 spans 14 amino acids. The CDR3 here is CASRGRGQQRKLFF. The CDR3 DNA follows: TGTGCCAGCAGAGGGAGGGGTCAGCAGAGGAAACTGTTTTTT. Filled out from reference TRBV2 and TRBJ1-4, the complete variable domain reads EPEVTQTPSHQVTQMGQEVILRCVPISNHLYFYWYRQILGQKVEFLVSFYNNEISEKSEIFDDQFSVERPDGSNFTLKIRSTKLEDSAMYFCASRGRGQQRKLFFGSGTQLSVL.

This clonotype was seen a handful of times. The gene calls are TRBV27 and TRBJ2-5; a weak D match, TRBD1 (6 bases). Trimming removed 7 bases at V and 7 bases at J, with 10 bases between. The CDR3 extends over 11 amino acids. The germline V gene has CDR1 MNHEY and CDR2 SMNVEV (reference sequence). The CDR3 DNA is TGTGCCAGCACCCAGGGGTTGACCCAGTACTTC. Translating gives CASTQGLTQYF.

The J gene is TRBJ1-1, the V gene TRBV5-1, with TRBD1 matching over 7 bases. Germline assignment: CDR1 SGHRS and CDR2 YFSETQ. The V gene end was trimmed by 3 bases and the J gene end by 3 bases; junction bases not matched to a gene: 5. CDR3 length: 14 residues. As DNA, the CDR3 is TGCGCCAGCAGCTGGAGGGACAGTTACACTGAAGCTTTCTTT. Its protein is CASSWRDSYTEAFF.

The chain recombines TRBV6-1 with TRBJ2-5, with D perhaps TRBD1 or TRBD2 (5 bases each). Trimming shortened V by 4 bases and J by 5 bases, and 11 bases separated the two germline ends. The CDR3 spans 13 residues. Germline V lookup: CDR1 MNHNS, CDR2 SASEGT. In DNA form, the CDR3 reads TGTGCCAGCAGTGCGAGGGGCCGGGAGACCCAGTACTTC. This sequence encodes CASSARGRETQYF.

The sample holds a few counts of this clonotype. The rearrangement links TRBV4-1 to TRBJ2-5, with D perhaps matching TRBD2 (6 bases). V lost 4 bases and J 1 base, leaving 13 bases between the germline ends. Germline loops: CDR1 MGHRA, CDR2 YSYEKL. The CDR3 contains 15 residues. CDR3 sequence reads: CASSPSSGVQETQYF. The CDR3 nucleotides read TGCGCCAGCAGCCCCTCTTCGGGGGTCCAAGAGACCCAGTACTTC.

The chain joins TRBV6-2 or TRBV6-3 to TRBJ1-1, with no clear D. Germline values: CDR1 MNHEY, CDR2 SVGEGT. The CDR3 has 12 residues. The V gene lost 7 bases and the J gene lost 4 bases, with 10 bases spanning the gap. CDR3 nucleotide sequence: TGTGCCAGCACCCCAGGAGGCACTGAAGCTTTCTTT. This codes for CASTPGGTEAFF.

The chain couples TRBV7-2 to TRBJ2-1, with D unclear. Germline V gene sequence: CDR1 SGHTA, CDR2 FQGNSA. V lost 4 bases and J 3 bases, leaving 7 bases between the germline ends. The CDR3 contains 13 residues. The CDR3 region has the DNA TGTGCCAGCAGCTGGAACTTCTACAATGAGCAGTTCTTC. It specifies CASSWNFYNEQFF.

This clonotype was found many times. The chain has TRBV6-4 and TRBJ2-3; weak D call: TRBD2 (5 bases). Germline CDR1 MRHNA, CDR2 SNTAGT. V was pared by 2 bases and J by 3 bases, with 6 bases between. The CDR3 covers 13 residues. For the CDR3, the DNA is TGTGCCAGCAGTGACAGGGAGACAGATACGCAGTATTTT. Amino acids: CASSDRETDTQYF.

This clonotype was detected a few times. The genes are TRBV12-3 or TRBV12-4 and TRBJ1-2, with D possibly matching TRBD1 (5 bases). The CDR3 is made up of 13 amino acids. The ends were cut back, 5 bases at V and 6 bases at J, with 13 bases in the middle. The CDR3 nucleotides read TGTGCCAGCAGTCCTGGGGGTGGGCATGGCTACACCTTC. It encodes CASSPGGGHGYTF.

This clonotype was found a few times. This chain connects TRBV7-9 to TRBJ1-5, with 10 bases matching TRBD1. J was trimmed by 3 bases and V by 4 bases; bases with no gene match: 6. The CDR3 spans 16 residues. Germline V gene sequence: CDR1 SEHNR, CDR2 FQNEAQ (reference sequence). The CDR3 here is CASSSQDRGVNQPQHF. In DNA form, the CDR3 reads TGTGCCAGCAGCTCTCAGGACAGGGGGGTCAATCAGCCCCAGCATTTT.

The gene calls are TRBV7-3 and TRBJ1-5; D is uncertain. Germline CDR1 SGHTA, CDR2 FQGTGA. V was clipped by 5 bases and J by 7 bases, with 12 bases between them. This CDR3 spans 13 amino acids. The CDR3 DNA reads TGTGCCAGCAGCCTGACCGGGGAGCAGCCCCAGCATTTT. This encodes CASSLTGEQPQHF.

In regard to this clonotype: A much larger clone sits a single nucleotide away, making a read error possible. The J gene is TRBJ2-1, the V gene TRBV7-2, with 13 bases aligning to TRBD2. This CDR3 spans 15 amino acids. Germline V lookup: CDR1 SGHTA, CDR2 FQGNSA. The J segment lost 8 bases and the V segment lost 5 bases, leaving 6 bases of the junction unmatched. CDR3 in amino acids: CASSILAGGNDEQFF. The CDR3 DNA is TGTGCCAGCAGCATACTAGCGGGGGGGAACGATGAGCAGTTCTTC.

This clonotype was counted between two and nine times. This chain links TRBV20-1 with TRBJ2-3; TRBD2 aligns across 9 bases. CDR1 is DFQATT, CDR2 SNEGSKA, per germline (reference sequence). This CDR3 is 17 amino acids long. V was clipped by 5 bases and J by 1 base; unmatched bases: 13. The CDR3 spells CSAGRGDSGGGTDTQYF. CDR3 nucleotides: TGCAGTGCTGGAAGGGGAGATAGCGGGGGAGGCACAGATACGCAGTATTTT.